This entry features one T cell receptor beta chain sequence. The CDR3 is 14 amino acids. Trimming took off 3 bases at V and 1 base at J, with 12 bases between the two ends. Germline V gives CDR1 DFQATT, CDR2 SNEGSKA (reference sequence). In TCRdb, the RT-PCR reads were re-called with MiXCR into one record per CDR3 protein. In the table there are 550,000 to 750,000 distinct CDR3 sequences, about 14% of which are singletons. The V and J genes are TRBV20-1 and TRBJ1-1; a possible D gene is TRBD1 (6 bases). Sequenced: memory CD4+ T cells from blood. This TCR was recovered from a female donor in good health, serving as a healthy control. The CDR3 DNA sequence: TGCAGTGCTAGTCCCGCGACAGGGAACACTGAAGCTTTCTTT. Translated, it gives CSASPATGNTEAFF.